Listed below are T cell receptor beta chains from one sample, sequenced in a study of radiotherapy plus CTLA-4 blockade in lung cancer. Profiling relied on immunoSEQ multiplex PCR, and the TCRdb table lists in-frame clones only, not all of them. The data show tens of thousands of clones, with 65% to 80% seen just once and 2% to 3% held by the top ten. This specimen was peripheral blood, taken from a patient treated with radiotherapy plus ipilimumab. Every receptor here comes from a human donor with non-small cell lung cancer whose response to radiotherapy plus ipilimumab could not be evaluated. Both conserved end residues are part of each CDR3. D genes are given only for firm matches. Only part of the rows carry a size: once, few, many, or a class if the clone is expanded.

CDR3nt: TGTGCCAGCAGCCAAGAGGGGGGGGTAGGACCCCAAGAGACCCAGTACTTC
CDR3aa: CASSQEGGVGPQETQYF
j_gene: TRBJ2-5
d_gene: NA
v_gene: TRBV7-9
abundance: once

CDR3nt: TGTGCCAGCAGCTTACTACCGACTACTAACTATGGCTACACCTTC
CDR3aa: CASSLLPTTNYGYTF
j_gene: TRBJ1-2
d_gene: NA
v_gene: TRBV5-5
abundance: NA

CDR3nt: TGTGCCATCAGGGACTCGGTGGAGGGCTACACCTTC
CDR3aa: CAIRDSVEGYTF
j_gene: TRBJ1-2
d_gene: NA
v_gene: TRBV10-3
abundance: few

CDR3nt: TGTGCCAGCGAGCGGGAGGGCCTGGAGACCCAGTACTTC
CDR3aa: CASEREGLETQYF
j_gene: TRBJ2-5
d_gene: TRBD2
v_gene: TRBV2
abundance: NA

CDR3nt: TGTGCCAGCAGACCGACAGGGGCTGGTACGCAGTATTTT
CDR3aa: CASRPTGAGTQYF
j_gene: TRBJ2-3
d_gene: TRBD1
v_gene: TRBV6-6
abundance: NA

CDR3nt: TGTGCCAGCGTGCCAGGGGCTGGAAACACCATATATTTT
CDR3aa: CASVPGAGNTIYF
j_gene: TRBJ1-3
d_gene: NA
v_gene: TRBV6-5
abundance: NA

CDR3nt: TGTGCCAGCAGTAGACAGGCAAGCTCTGGAAACACCATATATTTT
CDR3aa: CASSRQASSGNTIYF
j_gene: TRBJ1-3
d_gene: NA
v_gene: TRBV28
abundance: NA

CDR3nt: TGTGCCAGCAGAATGGACAGGAGGGGTATGCAGCCCCAGCATTTT
CDR3aa: CASRMDRRGMQPQHF
j_gene: TRBJ1-5
d_gene: TRBD1
v_gene: TRBV2
abundance: NA

CDR3nt: TGTGCCAGCAGTAACAACAGGGAAGAGACCCAGTACTTC
CDR3aa: CASSNNREETQYF
j_gene: TRBJ2-5
d_gene: NA
v_gene: TRBV2
abundance: NA

CDR3nt: TGTGCCAGCAGTCGCTGGCAGGGCGCAGACTATGGCTACACCTTC
CDR3aa: CASSRWQGADYGYTF
j_gene: TRBJ1-2
d_gene: NA
v_gene: TRBV27
abundance: NA

CDR3nt: TGTGCCAGCAGCTTAGCCCTATCAGGTAACACTGAAGCTTTCTTT
CDR3aa: CASSLALSGNTEAFF
j_gene: TRBJ1-1
d_gene: NA
v_gene: TRBV7-8
abundance: few

CDR3nt: TGTGCCAGCAGTCCTGGGCCGTTTGGGAGTTCACCCCTCCACTTT
CDR3aa: CASSPGPFGSSPLHF
j_gene: TRBJ1-6
d_gene: NA
v_gene: TRBV27
abundance: NA

CDR3nt: TGTGCCAGCAGTCGGACAGGCCGGACGGGTGGCTACACCTTC
CDR3aa: CASSRTGRTGGYTF
j_gene: TRBJ1-2
d_gene: TRBD1
v_gene: TRBV6-5
abundance: few

CDR3nt: TGCGCCAGCAGCCTGGGACTAGCGGGGGGGAGAGATACGCAGTATTTT
CDR3aa: CASSLGLAGGRDTQYF
j_gene: TRBJ2-3
d_gene: TRBD2
v_gene: TRBV5-1
abundance: NA

CDR3nt: TGTGCCAGCAGCTTCCAGCGGGCCTACGAGCAGTACTTC
CDR3aa: CASSFQRAYEQYF
j_gene: TRBJ2-7
d_gene: NA
v_gene: TRBV5-4
abundance: NA

CDR3nt: TGTGCCACCACACGGGAGGGGTCACCCCTCCACTTT
CDR3aa: CATTREGSPLHF
j_gene: TRBJ1-6
d_gene: NA
v_gene: TRBV19
abundance: NA

CDR3nt: TGTGCCATCTACGGGGGGGCCGGGATGGACTATTACAATGAGCAGTTCTTC
CDR3aa: CAIYGGAGMDYYNEQFF
j_gene: TRBJ2-1
d_gene: TRBD2
v_gene: TRBV2
abundance: once

CDR3nt: TGTGCCAGCAGCTTTTACGGGACAGCTTACGAGCAGTACTTC
CDR3aa: CASSFYGTAYEQYF
j_gene: TRBJ2-7
d_gene: TRBD1
v_gene: TRBV13
abundance: NA

CDR3nt: TGTGCCAGCAGTTCCCCCGGGACAGCTAACTATGGCTACACCTTC
CDR3aa: CASSSPGTANYGYTF
j_gene: TRBJ1-2
d_gene: TRBD1
v_gene: TRBV28
abundance: NA